By share of the sample, the clone carrying this TCR beta chain is medium-sized (0.01 to 0.1%). Its antigen is unidentified. The entry originates in a study of tumor-infiltrating lymphocytes in glioblastoma multiforme. General study results and limits: Only one glioblastoma patient had TCR and mutation analysis. Clone frequencies may be distorted by unequal TCR transcripts per cell.

Germline V CDR1 and CDR2: SGHDT, YYEEEE. The length of the CDR3 is 14 residues. With 4 bases removed from V and 4 bases from J, the gap between germline ends came to 14 bases. Multiple V-beta primers and a C-beta primer amplified TCRB from RNA. These TCRB libraries lack any described unique molecular identifiers. One entry per CDR3 protein, called by TCRdb with MiXCR from the multiplex PCR reads. The sample lists just under 9,500 distinct CDR3 sequences; 74% were seen once. The chain has TRBV5-6 and TRBJ2-5; D is possibly TRBD1 (6 bases). The source is a male donor with glioblastoma. Sequencing was done on a sample of brain tumor tissue. CDR3 region: CASSPPQGTETQYF. Written as DNA, the CDR3 is TGTGCCAGCAGCCCCCCACAGGGAACAGAGACCCAGTACTTC. Drawing the rest from reference TRBV5-6 and TRBJ2-5, the complete variable domain is DAGVTQSPTHLIKTRGQQVTLRCSPKSGHDTVSWYQQALGQGPQFIFQYYEEEERQRGNFPDRFSGHQFPNYSSELNVNALLLGDSALYLCASSPPQGTETQYFGPGTRLLVL.